The 10 T cell receptor beta chains below were found in one sample sequenced in a study of T cell changes during pregnancy in multiple sclerosis. Sequenced by immunoSEQ multiplex PCR; TCRdb stores in-frame clones only, minus some. The sample includes tens of thousands of clones, 80% to 95% of them seen just once. The sequencing used peripheral blood, collected in the third trimester of pregnancy. The receptor source for this set is a female donor in good health, enrolled as a control in a pregnancy study.

This chain uses TRBV4-3 with TRBJ2-5; a possible D gene is TRBD2 (6 bases). The CDR3 runs 14 residues. Trimming stripped 0 bases from V and 7 bases from J, with 12 bases between. The germline CDR1 and CDR2 sequences are LGHNA and YSLEER. The chain's CDR3 is CASSQESLAGTQYF. DNA of the CDR3: TGCGCCAGCAGCCAAGAGTCACTAGCAGGGACCCAGTACTTC.

This clone was seen a few times. This chain connects TRBV25-1 to TRBJ2-7; 9 nucleotides agree with TRBD1. CDR1 is MGHDK and CDR2 is SYGVNS in the germline V gene. The CDR3 contains 13 residues. V was pared by 7 bases and J by 5 bases, with 6 bases of the junction left unmatched. The CDR3 DNA reads TGTGCCAGCAAGGGACAGGGAGAGAACGAGCAGTACTTC. This gives the protein CASKGQGENEQYF.

The CDR3 here is CASSLGTLAGGGEQYF. The CDR3 coding sequence is TGTGCCAGCAGCTTAGGAACTTTGGCGGGGGGCGGCGAGCAGTACTTC. The chain is built from TRBV7-2 and TRBJ2-7; 8 bases agree with TRBD2. From germline, CDR1 is SGHTA and CDR2 FQGNSA. Germline trimming cut 1 base from V and 6 bases from J; bases unmatched to any gene: 11. CDR3 length: 16 residues.

The rearrangement uses TRBV10-3 and TRBJ1-3; a weak D match, TRBD1 (6 bases). Trimming cost V 2 bases and J 6 bases, with 11 bases left between them. The germline V gene encodes CDR1 ENHRY and CDR2 SYGVKD. The CDR3 loop spans 14 amino acids. The CDR3 DNA follows: TGTGCCATCAGTGAGGTAGCAGGGGAAAACACCATATATTTT. As protein: CAISEVAGENTIYF.

The genes are TRBV2 and TRBJ2-7; a weak D match, TRBD2 (6 bases). The CDR3 has 12 amino acids. The V end lost 6 bases, the J end lost 7 bases, and 13 bases lay between the germline ends. Germline V gene sequence: CDR1 SNHLY, CDR2 FYNNEI. CDR3 sequence reads: CASRALGTEQYF. The CDR3 DNA reads TGTGCCAGCAGAGCGCTCGGGACTGAGCAGTACTTC.

This chain uses TRBV5-3 with TRBJ2-2; TRBD2 matches 15 bases. TRBV5-3 is known as an ORF, though its function is uncertain. This CDR3 has 17 amino acids. V gave up 7 bases and J gave up 3 bases; unmatched junction bases: 7. In nucleotides, the CDR3 is TGTGCCAGACCTCCGGGACTAGCGGGAGGCCACACCGGGGAGCTGTTTTTT. This gives the protein CARPPGLAGGHTGELFF.

The chain recombines TRBV5-5 with TRBJ1-1; the match to TRBD1 covers 8 bases. The CDR3 runs to 12 residues. Per the germline V gene, CDR1 is SGHKS and CDR2 is YYEKEE (reference sequence). With V trimmed by 2 bases and J by 6 bases, 0 bases remained unmatched. The CDR3 nucleotides read TGTGCCAGCAGCTTACAGGGGGCTGAAGCTTTCTTT. This codes for CASSLQGAEAFF.

The chain joins TRBV28 to TRBJ2-1; 10 bases match TRBD2. This CDR3 is built from 16 residues. The V gene's germline CDR1 is MDHEN and CDR2 SYDVKM. V shed 4 bases and J 5 bases; nucleotides not matched to a gene: 8. CDR3 nucleotide sequence: TGTGCCAGCAGTTCTGACCTTGGACTAGCGGACAATGAGCAGTTCTTC. Its protein product is CASSSDLGLADNEQFF.

The V gene is TRBV7-9, the J gene TRBJ1-1; D may be TRBD1 (6 bases). There are 16 residues in the CDR3. V was pared by 5 bases and J by 4 bases, with 20 bases between. CDR1 and CDR2 (germline): SEHNR, FQNEAQ (reference sequence). CDR3 sequence: CASSEGTFFGVTEAFF. CDR3 nucleotides: TGTGCCAGCAGCGAAGGGACATTCTTTGGAGTCACTGAAGCTTTCTTT.

This clone has just a few counts. This sequence joins TRBV4-2 and TRBJ2-5; no firm D call. The ends were cut back, 4 bases at V and 0 bases at J, with 12 bases in the middle. Germline CDR1 reads LGHNA; CDR2 reads YNFKEQ. The CDR3 spans 15 residues. The CDR3 DNA follows: TGTGCCAGCAGCCTAGATAGCACAAACCAAGAGACCCAGTACTTC. This gives the protein CASSLDSTNQETQYF.